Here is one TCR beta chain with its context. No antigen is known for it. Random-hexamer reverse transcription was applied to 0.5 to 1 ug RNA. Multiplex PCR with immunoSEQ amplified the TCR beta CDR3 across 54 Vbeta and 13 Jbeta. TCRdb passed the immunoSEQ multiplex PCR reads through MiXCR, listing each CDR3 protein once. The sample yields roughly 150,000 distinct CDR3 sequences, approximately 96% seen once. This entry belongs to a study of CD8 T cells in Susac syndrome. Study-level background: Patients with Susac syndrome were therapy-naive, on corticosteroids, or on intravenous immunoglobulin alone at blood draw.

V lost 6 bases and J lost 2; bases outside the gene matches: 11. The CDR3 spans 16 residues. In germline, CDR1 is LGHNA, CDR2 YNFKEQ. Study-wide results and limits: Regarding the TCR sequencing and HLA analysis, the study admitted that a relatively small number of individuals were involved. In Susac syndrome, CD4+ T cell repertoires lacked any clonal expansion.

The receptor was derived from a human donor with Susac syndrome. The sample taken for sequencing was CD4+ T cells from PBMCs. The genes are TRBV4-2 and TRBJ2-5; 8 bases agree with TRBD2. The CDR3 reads CASRPAASGFQETQYF. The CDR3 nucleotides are TGTGCCAGCAGACCAGCGGCTAGCGGGTTTCAAGAGACCCAGTACTTC.